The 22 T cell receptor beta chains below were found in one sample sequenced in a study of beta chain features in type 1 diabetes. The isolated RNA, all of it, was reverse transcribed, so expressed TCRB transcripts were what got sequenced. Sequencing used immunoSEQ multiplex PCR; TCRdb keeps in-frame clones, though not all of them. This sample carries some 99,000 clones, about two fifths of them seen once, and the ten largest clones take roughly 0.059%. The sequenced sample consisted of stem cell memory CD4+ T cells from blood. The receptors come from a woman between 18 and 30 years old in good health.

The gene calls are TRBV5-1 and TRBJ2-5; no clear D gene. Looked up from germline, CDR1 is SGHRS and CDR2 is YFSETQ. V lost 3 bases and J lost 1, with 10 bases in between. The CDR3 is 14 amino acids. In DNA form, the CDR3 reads TGCGCCAGCAGCTCCTTTTTAGTCCAAGAGACCCAGTACTTC. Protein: CASSSFLVQETQYF.

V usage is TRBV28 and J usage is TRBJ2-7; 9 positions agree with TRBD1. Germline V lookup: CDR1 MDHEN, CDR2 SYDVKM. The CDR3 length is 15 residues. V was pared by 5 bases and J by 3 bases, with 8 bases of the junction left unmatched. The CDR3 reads CASSTAGQGFYEQYF. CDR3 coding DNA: TGTGCCAGCAGTACCGCGGGACAGGGCTTCTACGAGCAGTACTTC. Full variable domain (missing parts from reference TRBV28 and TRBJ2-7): DVKVTQSSRYLVKRTGEKVFLECVQDMDHENMFWYRQDPGLGLRLIYFSYDVKMKEKGDIPEGYSVSREKKERFSLILESASTNQTSMYLCASSTAGQGFYEQYFGPGTRLTVT.

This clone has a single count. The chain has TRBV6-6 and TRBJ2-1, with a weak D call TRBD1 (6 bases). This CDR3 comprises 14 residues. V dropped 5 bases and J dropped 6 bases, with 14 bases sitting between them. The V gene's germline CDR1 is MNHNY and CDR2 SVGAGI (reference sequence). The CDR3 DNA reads TGTGCCAGCAGTAGGACAGAGGTGGTCAATGAGCAGTTCTTC. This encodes CASSRTEVVNEQFF.

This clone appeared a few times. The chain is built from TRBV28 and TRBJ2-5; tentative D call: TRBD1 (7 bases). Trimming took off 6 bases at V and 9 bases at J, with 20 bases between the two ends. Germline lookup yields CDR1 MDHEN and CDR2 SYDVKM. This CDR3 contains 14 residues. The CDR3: CASRRGQSFVPQYF. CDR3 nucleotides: TGTGCCAGCAGGCGGGGACAGTCGTTCGTTCCCCAGTACTTC.

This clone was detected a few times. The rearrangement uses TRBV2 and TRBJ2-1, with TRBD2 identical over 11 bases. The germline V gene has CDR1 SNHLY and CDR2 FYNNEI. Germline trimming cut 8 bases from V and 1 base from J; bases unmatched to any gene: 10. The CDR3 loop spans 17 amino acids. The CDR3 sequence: CASRTSGSSHSYNEQFF. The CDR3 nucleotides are TGTGCCAGCCGGACTAGCGGGTCTTCGCATTCCTACAATGAGCAGTTCTTC.

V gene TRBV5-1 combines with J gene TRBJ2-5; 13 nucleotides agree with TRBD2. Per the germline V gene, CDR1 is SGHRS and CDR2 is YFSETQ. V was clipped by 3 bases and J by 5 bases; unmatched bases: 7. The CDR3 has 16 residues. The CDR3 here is CASSYGLAGAGETQYF. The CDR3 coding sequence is TGCGCCAGCAGCTACGGACTAGCGGGAGCGGGGGAGACCCAGTACTTC.

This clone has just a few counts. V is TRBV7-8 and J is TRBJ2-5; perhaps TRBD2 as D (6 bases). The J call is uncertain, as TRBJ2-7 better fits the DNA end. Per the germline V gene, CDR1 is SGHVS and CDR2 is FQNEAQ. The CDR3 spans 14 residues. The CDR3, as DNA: TGTGCCAGCAGTTGGGACCTTCGGGGGAACGAGCAGTACTTC. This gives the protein CASSWDLRGNEQYF.

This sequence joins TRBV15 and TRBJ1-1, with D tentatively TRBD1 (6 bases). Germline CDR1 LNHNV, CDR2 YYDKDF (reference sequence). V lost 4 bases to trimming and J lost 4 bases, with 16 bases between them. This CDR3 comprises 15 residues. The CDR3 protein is CATSKSRGWGTEAFF. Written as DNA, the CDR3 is TGTGCCACCAGCAAGTCCAGGGGATGGGGCACTGAAGCTTTCTTT.

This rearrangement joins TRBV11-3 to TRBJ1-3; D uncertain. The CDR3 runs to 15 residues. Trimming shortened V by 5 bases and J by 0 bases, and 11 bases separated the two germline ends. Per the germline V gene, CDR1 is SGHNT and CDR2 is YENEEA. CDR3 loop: CASSQPNYSGNTIYF. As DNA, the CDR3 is TGTGCCAGCAGCCAACCAAACTACTCTGGAAACACCATATATTTT. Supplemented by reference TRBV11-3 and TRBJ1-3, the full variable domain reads EAGVVQSPRYKIIEKKQPVAFWCNPISGHNTLYWYLQNLGQGPELLIRYENEEAVDDSQLPKDRFSAERLKGVDSTLKIQPAELGDSAVYLCASSQPNYSGNTIYFGEGSWLTVV.

CDR3 DNA sequence: TGTGCCAGCAGCTCCCGAAATTTTGGGACAGGGGGACGATTGGGAGCTTTCTTT. This sequence encodes CASSSRNFGTGGRLGAFF. This chain joins TRBV11-2 and TRBJ1-1; 11 bases line up with TRBD1. With 4 bases clipped from V and 10 bases from J, the junction kept 20 bases outside the gene matches. Germline V gene lookup returns CDR1 SGHAT and CDR2 FQNNGV. The CDR3 spans 18 residues.

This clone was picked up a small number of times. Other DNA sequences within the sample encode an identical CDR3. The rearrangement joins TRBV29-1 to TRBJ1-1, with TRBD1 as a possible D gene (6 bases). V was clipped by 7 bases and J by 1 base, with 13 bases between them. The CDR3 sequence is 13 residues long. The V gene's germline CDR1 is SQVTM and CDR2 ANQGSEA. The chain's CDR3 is CSGNRARNTEAFF. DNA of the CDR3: TGCAGCGGCAACAGGGCGCGGAACACTGAAGCTTTCTTT. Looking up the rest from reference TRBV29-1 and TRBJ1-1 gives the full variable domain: SAVISQKPSRDICQRGTSLTIQCQVDSQVTMMFWYRQQPGQSLTLIATANQGSEATYESGFVIDKFPISRPNLTFSTLTVSNMSPEDSSIYLCSGNRARNTEAFFGQGTRLTVV.

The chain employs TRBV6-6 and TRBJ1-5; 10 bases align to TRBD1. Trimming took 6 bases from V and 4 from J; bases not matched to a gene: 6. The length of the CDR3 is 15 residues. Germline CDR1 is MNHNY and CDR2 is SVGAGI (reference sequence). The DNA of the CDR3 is TGTGCCAGCAGCCCCCGGGACAGGGGAAATCAGCCCCAGCATTTT. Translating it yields CASSPRDRGNQPQHF.

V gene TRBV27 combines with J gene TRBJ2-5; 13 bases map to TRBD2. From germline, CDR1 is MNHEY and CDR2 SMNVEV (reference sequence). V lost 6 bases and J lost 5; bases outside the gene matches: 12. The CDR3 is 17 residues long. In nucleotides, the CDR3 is TGTGCCAGCAGCAGACTAGCGGGAGGTGTGTTATACGAGACCCAGTACTTC. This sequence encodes CASSRLAGGVLYETQYF.

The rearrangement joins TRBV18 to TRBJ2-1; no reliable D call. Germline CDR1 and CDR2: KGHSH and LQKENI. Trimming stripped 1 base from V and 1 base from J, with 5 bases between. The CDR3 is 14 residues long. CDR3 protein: CASSPLRSYNEQFF. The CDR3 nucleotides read TGTGCCAGCTCACCACTGCGTTCCTACAATGAGCAGTTCTTC.

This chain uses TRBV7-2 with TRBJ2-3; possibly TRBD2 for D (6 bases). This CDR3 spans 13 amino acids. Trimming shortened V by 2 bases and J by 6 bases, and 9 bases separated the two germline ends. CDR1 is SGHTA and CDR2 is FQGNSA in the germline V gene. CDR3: CASSLQSGDTQYF. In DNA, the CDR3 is TGTGCCAGCAGCTTACAGAGCGGGGATACGCAGTATTTT.

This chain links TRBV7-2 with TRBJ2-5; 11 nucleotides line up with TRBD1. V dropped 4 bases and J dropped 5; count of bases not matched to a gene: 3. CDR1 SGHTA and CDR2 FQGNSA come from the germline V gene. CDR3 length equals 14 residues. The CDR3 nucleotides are TGTGCCAGCAGCTCGGACAGGGGGCGGGAGACCCAGTACTTC. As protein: CASSSDRGRETQYF.

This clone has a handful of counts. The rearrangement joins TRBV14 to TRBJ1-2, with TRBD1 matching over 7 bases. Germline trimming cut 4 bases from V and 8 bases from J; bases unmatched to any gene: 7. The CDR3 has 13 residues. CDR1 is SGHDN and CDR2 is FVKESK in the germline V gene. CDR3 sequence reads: CASSPLGDRGYTF. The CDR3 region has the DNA TGTGCCAGCAGCCCCCTAGGGGACAGAGGCTACACCTTC.

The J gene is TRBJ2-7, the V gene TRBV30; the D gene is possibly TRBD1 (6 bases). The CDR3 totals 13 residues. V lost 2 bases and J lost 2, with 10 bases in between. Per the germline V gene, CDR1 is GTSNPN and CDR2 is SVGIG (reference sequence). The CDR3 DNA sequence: TGTGCCTGGAGTATAACAGGGCCCTACGAGCAGTACTTC. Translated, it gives CAWSITGPYEQYF.

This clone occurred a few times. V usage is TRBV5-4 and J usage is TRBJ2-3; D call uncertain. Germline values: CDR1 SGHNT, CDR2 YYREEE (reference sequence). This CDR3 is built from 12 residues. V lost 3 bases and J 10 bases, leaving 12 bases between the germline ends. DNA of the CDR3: TGTGCCAGCAGCTCCCAGCAGGTTCCGCAGTATTTT. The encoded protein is CASSSQQVPQYF. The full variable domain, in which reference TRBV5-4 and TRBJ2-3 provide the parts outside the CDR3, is ETGVTQSPTHLIKTRGQQVTLRCSSQSGHNTVSWYQQALGQGPQFIFQYYREEENGRGNFPPRFSGLQFPNYSSELNVNALELDDSALYLCASSSQQVPQYFGPGTRLTVL.

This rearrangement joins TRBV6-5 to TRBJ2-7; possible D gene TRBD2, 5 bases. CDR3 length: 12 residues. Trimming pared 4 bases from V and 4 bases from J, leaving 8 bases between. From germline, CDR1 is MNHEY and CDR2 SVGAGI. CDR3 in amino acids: CASSLRRYEQYF. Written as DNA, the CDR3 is TGTGCCAGCAGTTTAAGGAGGTACGAGCAGTACTTC.

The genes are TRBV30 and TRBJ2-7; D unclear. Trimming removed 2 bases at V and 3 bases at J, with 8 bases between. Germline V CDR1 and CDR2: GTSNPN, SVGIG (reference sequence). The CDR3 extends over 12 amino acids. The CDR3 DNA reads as TGTGCCTGGAGTTTTTCGGGCTACGAGCAGTACTTC. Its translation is CAWSFSGYEQYF. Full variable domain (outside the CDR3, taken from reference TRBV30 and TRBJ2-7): SQTIHQWPATLVQPVGSPLSLECTVEGTSNPNLYWYRQAAGRGLQLLFYSVGIGQISSEVPQNLSASRPQDRQFILSSKKLLLSDSGFYLCAWSFSGYEQYFGPGTRLTVT.

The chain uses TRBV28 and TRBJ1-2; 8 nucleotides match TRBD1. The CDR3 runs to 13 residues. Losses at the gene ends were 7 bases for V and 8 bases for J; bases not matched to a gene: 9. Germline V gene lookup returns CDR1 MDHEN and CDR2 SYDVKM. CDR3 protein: CASNPSPGGGYTF. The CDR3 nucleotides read TGTGCCAGCAACCCAAGCCCAGGGGGCGGCTACACCTTC.